Each of the 25 T cell receptor beta chains below was sequenced from the same sample in a study of blood T cell repertoires in COVID-19. Assay used: immunoSEQ multiplex PCR; TCRdb lists only in-frame clones, some missing. The sample shows roughly 300,000 clones, 83% of them seen only once. The sequenced sample was peripheral blood. The origin of the receptors is a woman in her forties or fifties who had recovered from COVID-19.

The rearrangement uses TRBV5-4 and TRBJ2-5; TRBD1 matches 10 bases. The CDR3 is 14 amino acids. Trimming at V came to 4 bases and at J to 4 bases, leaving 4 bases not matched to a gene. Germline V CDR1 and CDR2: SGHNT, YYREEE (reference sequence). CDR3 sequence: CASSHDRGRETQYF. CDR3 coding DNA: TGTGCCAGCAGCCATGACAGGGGGCGAGAGACCCAGTACTTC.

The chain recombines TRBV5-1 with TRBJ2-7, with TRBD2 matching 7 bases. After removal of 4 bases from V and 0 bases from J, the junction contained 10 bases not matched to a gene. The germline gives CDR1 SGHRS, CDR2 YFSETQ. The CDR3 spans 16 residues. The CDR3: CASSRSGAWGSYEQYF. In nucleotides, the CDR3 is TGCGCCAGCAGCCGGAGCGGGGCGTGGGGCTCCTACGAGCAGTACTTC.

The V call is TRBV18, the J call TRBJ1-1, with D possibly matching TRBD1 (5 bases). CDR3 size: 14 residues. Germline V CDR1 and CDR2: KGHSH, LQKENI. With 6 bases removed from V and 4 bases from J, the gap between germline ends came to 15 bases. CDR3 loop: CASSHNQGSTEAFF. The DNA for the CDR3 is TGTGCCAGCTCCCACAATCAGGGAAGCACTGAAGCTTTCTTT.

In this sample, this clone turned up a few times. This chain links TRBV27 with TRBJ1-4, with unresolved D. The CDR3 extends over 14 amino acids. Germline loops: CDR1 MNHEY, CDR2 SMNVEV (reference sequence). V was trimmed by 6 bases and J by 0 bases, leaving 8 bases between them. The CDR3 coding sequence is TGTGCCAGCAGGAGCCTAGCAACTAATGAAAAACTGTTTTTT. Its translation is CASRSLATNEKLFF.

J is TRBJ2-1 and V is TRBV6-2 or TRBV6-3; D uncertain. Trimming cost V 5 bases and J 6 bases, with 14 bases left between them. The CDR3 spans 14 residues. In germline, CDR1 is MNHEY, CDR2 SVGEGT. DNA for the CDR3: TGTGCCAGCAGTCCCGCGGAGCCCGGCAATGAGCAGTTCTTC. Translated: CASSPAEPGNEQFF.

V is TRBV9 and J is TRBJ2-2; D remains ambiguous. This CDR3 has 15 residues. The V gene's germline CDR1 is SGDLS and CDR2 YYNGEE. Trimming left V 0 bases short and J 3 bases short, with 9 bases between. CDR3 region: CASSVDQADTGELFF. In nucleotides, the CDR3 is TGTGCCAGCAGCGTAGACCAGGCCGACACCGGGGAGCTGTTTTTT.

The chain is built from TRBV18 and TRBJ1-2; TRBD1 is a possible D gene (6 bases). Trimming cost V 6 bases and J 6 bases, with 20 bases left between them. CDR1 is KGHSH, CDR2 LQKENI, per germline. The CDR3 runs 15 residues. For the CDR3, the DNA is TGTGCCAGCTCCCCTTCATCCCAGGGGCGCAATGGCTACACCTTC. This translates into CASSPSSQGRNGYTF. Filled out from reference TRBV18 and TRBJ1-2, the complete variable domain reads NAGVMQNPRHLVRRRGQEARLRCSPMKGHSHVYWYRQLPEEGLKFMVYLQKENIIDESGMPKERFSAEFPKEGPSILRIQQVVRGDSAAYFCASSPSSQGRNGYTFGSGTRLTVV.

This chain uses TRBV4-3 with TRBJ2-3; maybe TRBD1 (6 bases). From germline, CDR1 is LGHNA and CDR2 YSLEER. V lost 2 bases and J 5 bases, leaving 14 bases between the germline ends. CDR3 length equals 15 residues. The CDR3 DNA follows: TGCGCCAGCAGCCAAAATCCAGGGGTGGGAGATACGCAGTATTTT. It specifies CASSQNPGVGDTQYF.

The V gene is TRBV12-3 or TRBV12-4, the J gene TRBJ2-1, with a weak D call TRBD2 (5 bases). This CDR3 comprises 13 residues. Trimming took 7 bases from V and 6 from J, leaving 13 bases between them. The CDR3 coding sequence is TGTGCCAGCACCCCGGGGTGGGGCAATGAGCAGTTCTTC. Translating it yields CASTPGWGNEQFF.

The chain carries TRBV15 and TRBJ1-5; 10 bases fit TRBD1. CDR3 length equals 15 residues. V dropped 4 bases and J dropped 7; count of bases not matched to a gene: 7. Germline CDR1 and CDR2: LNHNV and YYDKDF (reference sequence). The DNA for the CDR3 is TGTGCCACCAGCACGACAGGGGGCCGGCGGCAGCCCCAGCATTTT. The encoded protein is CATSTTGGRRQPQHF.

This chain links TRBV4-3 with TRBJ2-2, with 10 bases aligning to TRBD1. This CDR3 region has 17 residues. Unmatched junction bases numbered 6, after V lost 4 bases and J lost 1 base. The V gene's germline CDR1 is LGHNA and CDR2 YSLEER. CDR3 DNA: TGCGCCAGCAGCCGGGGGGACAGGGGACTGAACACCGGGGAGCTGTTTTTT. Encoded protein: CASSRGDRGLNTGELFF.

The rearrangement uses TRBV5-4 and TRBJ2-7; D gene unclear. The CDR3 length is 12 residues. CDR1 and CDR2 (germline): SGHNT, YYREEE (reference sequence). Trimming stripped 2 bases from V and 3 bases from J, with 6 bases between. CDR3 loop: CASSFSFYEQYF. Here the CDR3 DNA reads TGTGCCAGCAGCTTTAGCTTCTACGAGCAGTACTTC.

This chain joins TRBV30 and TRBJ2-5; tentatively, D is TRBD1 (6 bases). Germline CDR1 reads GTSNPN; CDR2 reads SVGIG (reference sequence). V gave up 0 bases and J gave up 5 bases, with 16 bases separating them. The CDR3 has 15 amino acids. In DNA form, the CDR3 reads TGTGCCTGGAGTGTAATCCAGGGGATAGGGGAGACCCAGTACTTC. Translation gives CAWSVIQGIGETQYF.

The gene calls are TRBV12-2 and TRBJ2-7; the table's D call, TRBD1, has no DNA check behind it. TRBV12-2 is noted as a pseudogene. The CDR3 is made up of 16 amino acids. Here the CDR3 reads CASRPRPGQGANEQYF. The CDR3, as DNA: TGTGCAAGTCGCCCTCGACCGGGACAGGGTGCCAACGAGCAGTACTTC.

The chain links TRBV18 to TRBJ2-1; D possibly corresponds to TRBD1 (6 bases). CDR1 is KGHSH, CDR2 LQKENI, per germline. V was shortened by 5 bases and J by 6 bases, with 14 bases between the two germline ends. This CDR3 comprises 14 residues. This CDR3 reads CASSRGLEPNEQFF. The CDR3 nucleotides read TGTGCCAGCTCAAGGGGGTTGGAGCCCAATGAGCAGTTCTTC.

The rearrangement links TRBV30 to TRBJ2-3; 11 positions agree with TRBD2. This CDR3 is built from 14 residues. Per the germline V gene, CDR1 is GTSNPN and CDR2 is SVGIG (reference sequence). V was clipped by 8 bases and J by 7 bases; unmatched bases: 11. CDR3 region: CALGTSGRGNTQYF. The DNA of the CDR3 is TGTGCCCTCGGGACTAGCGGCCGAGGGAATACGCAGTATTTT.

The chain uses TRBV7-8 and TRBJ2-7; 8 bases are a match to TRBD1. V shed 5 bases and J 3 bases; nucleotides not matched to a gene: 15. CDR1 is SGHVS, CDR2 FQNEAQ, per germline. This CDR3 has 17 amino acids. The CDR3, as DNA: TGTGCCAGCAGCCCAATGGGCACAGGGGGGATTGTCTACGAGCAGTACTTC. Translation: CASSPMGTGGIVYEQYF.

This clone was picked up a small number of times. The chain uses TRBV2 and TRBJ1-1; no reliable D call. The CDR3 covers 17 residues. Germline V gives CDR1 SNHLY, CDR2 FYNNEI. Trimming cost V 8 bases and J 6 bases, with 28 bases left between them. The CDR3 DNA sequence: TGTGCCAGCCGTCCCACCCACGGCCGGACTGTGGGGTCTGAAGCTTTCTTT. Protein product: CASRPTHGRTVGSEAFF. Using reference TRBV2 and TRBJ1-1 for the parts outside the CDR3, the full variable domain is EPEVTQTPSHQVTQMGQEVILRCVPISNHLYFYWYRQILGQKVEFLVSFYNNEISEKSEIFDDQFSVERPDGSNFTLKIRSTKLEDSAMYFCASRPTHGRTVGSEAFFGQGTRLTVV.

The rearrangement uses TRBV19 and TRBJ2-3; TRBD1 aligns across 7 bases. Germline CDR1 reads LNHDA; CDR2 reads SQIVND (reference sequence). V was clipped by 2 bases and J by 2 bases; unmatched bases: 4. The CDR3 contains 15 residues. CDR3 DNA: TGTGCCAGTAGTATAATACAGGGGACCACAGATACGCAGTATTTT. It specifies CASSIIQGTTDTQYF.

The J gene is TRBJ1-6, the V gene TRBV2; D is perhaps TRBD1 (5 bases). Trimming pared 6 bases from V and 7 bases from J, leaving 10 bases between. Germline CDR1 is SNHLY and CDR2 is FYNNEI. The CDR3 sequence is 13 residues long. The CDR3 bases are TGTGCCAGCAGGGCAGGGAGGAATTCACCCCTCCACTTT. Translating gives CASRAGRNSPLHF.

The CDR3, as DNA: TGTGCCAGTAGTATGGACAGTATAGTCCATGGCTACACCTTC. Translating gives CASSMDSIVHGYTF. J is TRBJ1-2 and V is TRBV19; D is possibly TRBD1 (6 bases). Looked up from germline, CDR1 is LNHDA and CDR2 is SQIVND (reference sequence). With 3 bases removed from V and 6 bases from J, the gap between germline ends came to 14 bases. The CDR3 has 14 residues.

The chain combines TRBV7-2 with TRBJ1-6; the D is unclear. Germline CDR1 and CDR2: SGHTA and FQGNSA. Trimming took off 10 bases at V and 0 bases at J, with 19 bases between the two ends. This CDR3 has 17 amino acids. The CDR3 coding sequence is TGTGCCAATCCGGGGTCCGACAAGAGCTCCTATAATTCACCCCTCCACTTT. This gives the protein CANPGSDKSSYNSPLHF.

The chain has TRBV28 and TRBJ2-2, with 11 bases identical to TRBD1. V lost 5 bases and J lost 4; bases outside the gene matches: 3. This CDR3 comprises 15 residues. Germline values: CDR1 MDHEN, CDR2 SYDVKM. This CDR3 is CASSGQGAGTGELFF. CDR3 bases: TGTGCCAGCAGTGGACAGGGGGCAGGCACCGGGGAGCTGTTTTTT. The variable domain in full, with the rest retrieved from reference TRBV28 and TRBJ2-2, is DVKVTQSSRYLVKRTGEKVFLECVQDMDHENMFWYRQDPGLGLRLIYFSYDVKMKEKGDIPEGYSVSREKKERFSLILESASTNQTSMYLCASSGQGAGTGELFFGEGSRLTVL.

J is TRBJ2-1 and V is TRBV30; a possible D gene is TRBD2 (6 bases). V was shortened by 7 bases and J by 9 bases, with 22 bases between the two germline ends. CDR1 GTSNPN and CDR2 SVGIG come from the germline V gene (reference sequence). This CDR3 is built from 14 residues. Written as DNA, the CDR3 is TGTGCCTTGGGTTCTGACGGGAGCTCATTTGAGCAGTTCTTC. Translation gives CALGSDGSSFEQFF.

This chain uses TRBV7-3 with TRBJ1-1; 8 bases align to TRBD1. The V gene end was trimmed by 5 bases and the J gene end by 7 bases; junction bases not matched to a gene: 9. This CDR3 comprises 14 residues. Per the germline V gene, CDR1 is SGHTA and CDR2 is FQGTGA. Written as DNA, the CDR3 is TGTGCCAGCAGCGACAAAACAGGACAGGGTGAAGCTTTCTTT. It translates to CASSDKTGQGEAFF.